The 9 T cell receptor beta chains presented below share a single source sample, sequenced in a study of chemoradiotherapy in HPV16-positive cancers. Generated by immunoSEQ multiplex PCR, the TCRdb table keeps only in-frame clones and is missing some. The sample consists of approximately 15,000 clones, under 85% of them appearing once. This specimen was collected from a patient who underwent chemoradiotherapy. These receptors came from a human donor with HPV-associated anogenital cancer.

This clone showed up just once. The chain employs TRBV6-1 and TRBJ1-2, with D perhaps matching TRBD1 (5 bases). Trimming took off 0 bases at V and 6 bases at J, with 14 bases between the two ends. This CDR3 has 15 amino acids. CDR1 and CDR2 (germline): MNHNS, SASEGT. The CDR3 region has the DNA TGTGCCAGCAGTGAAGCCCAAGACAGTACTAATGGCTACACCTTC. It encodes CASSEAQDSTNGYTF.

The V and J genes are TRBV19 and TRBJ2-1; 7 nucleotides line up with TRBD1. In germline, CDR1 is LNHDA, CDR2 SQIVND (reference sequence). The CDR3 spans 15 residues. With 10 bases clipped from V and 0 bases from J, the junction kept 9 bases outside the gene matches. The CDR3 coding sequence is TGTGCCACGACCCGGGACAGCCACTCCTACAATGAGCAGTTCTTC. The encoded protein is CATTRDSHSYNEQFF.

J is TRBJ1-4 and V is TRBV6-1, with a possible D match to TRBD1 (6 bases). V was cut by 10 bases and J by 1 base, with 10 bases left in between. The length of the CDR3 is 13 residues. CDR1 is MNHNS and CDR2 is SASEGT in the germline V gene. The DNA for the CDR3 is TGTGCCACCCACAGGGAAACTAATGAAAAACTGTTTTTT. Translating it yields CATHRETNEKLFF.

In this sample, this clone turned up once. Written as DNA, the CDR3 is TGTGCTAGTGGTTTGGTAGTCGGGGCTAGCGGAAACACCATATATTTT. It yields the protein CASGLVVGASGNTIYF. The rearrangement uses TRBV12-5 and TRBJ1-3, with a tentative D call TRBD1 (5 bases). There are 16 residues in the CDR3. The germline gives CDR1 LGHNT, CDR2 FRNRAP. V lost 0 bases and J 4 bases, leaving 13 bases between the germline ends.

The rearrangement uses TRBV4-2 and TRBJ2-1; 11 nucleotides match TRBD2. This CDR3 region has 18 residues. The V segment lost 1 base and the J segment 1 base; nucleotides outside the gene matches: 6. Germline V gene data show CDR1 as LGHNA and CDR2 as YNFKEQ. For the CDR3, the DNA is TGTGCCAGCAGCCAAGGGCCCCTAGCGGGAGGATCCTACAATGAGCAGTTCTTC. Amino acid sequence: CASSQGPLAGGSYNEQFF.

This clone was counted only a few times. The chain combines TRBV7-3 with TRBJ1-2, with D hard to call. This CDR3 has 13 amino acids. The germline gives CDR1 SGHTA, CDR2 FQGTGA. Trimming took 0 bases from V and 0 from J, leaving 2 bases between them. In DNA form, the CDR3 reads TGTGCCAGCAGCTTAACGGCTAACTATGGCTACACCTTC. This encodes CASSLTANYGYTF.

In nucleotides, the CDR3 is TGCAGCTCTGGGGAGGGTAGGATTTTGTATGGCAATCAGCCCCAGCATTTT. It translates to CSSGEGRILYGNQPQHF. J is TRBJ1-5 and V is TRBV29-1; D gene ambiguous. Trimming left V 8 bases short and J 2 bases short, with 25 bases between. Per the germline V gene, CDR1 is SQVTM and CDR2 is ANQGSEA. This CDR3 spans 17 amino acids.

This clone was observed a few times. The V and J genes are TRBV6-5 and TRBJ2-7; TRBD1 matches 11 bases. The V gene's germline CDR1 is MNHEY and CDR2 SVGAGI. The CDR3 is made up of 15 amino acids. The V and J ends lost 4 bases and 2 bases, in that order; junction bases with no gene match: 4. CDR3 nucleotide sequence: TGTGCCAGCAGTTCCCCGGGACAGGGGGCCTACGAGCAGTACTTC. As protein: CASSSPGQGAYEQYF.

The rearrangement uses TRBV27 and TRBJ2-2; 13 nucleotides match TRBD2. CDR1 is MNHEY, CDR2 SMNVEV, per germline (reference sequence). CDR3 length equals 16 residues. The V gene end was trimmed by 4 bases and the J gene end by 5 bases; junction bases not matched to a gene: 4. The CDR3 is CASSSILAGGTGELFF. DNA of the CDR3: TGTGCCAGCAGTTCCATACTAGCGGGAGGGACCGGGGAGCTGTTTTTT.